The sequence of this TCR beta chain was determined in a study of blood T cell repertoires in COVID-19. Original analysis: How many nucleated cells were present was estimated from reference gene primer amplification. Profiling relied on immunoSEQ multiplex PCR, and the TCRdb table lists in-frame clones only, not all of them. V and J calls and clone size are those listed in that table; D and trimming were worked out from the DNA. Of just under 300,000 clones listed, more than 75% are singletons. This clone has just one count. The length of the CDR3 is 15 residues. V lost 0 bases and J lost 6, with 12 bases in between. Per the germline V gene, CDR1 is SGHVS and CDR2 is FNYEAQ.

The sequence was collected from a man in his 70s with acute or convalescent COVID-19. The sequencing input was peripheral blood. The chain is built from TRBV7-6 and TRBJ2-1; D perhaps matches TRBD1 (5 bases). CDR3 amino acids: CASSLALGPGNEQFF. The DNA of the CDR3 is TGTGCCAGCAGCTTAGCGCTGGGGCCCGGCAATGAGCAGTTCTTC.